Reported below is one TCR beta chain. The antigen remains undetermined. Using immunoSEQ multiplex PCR, the repertoire was profiled, and TCRdb retains in-frame clones only, with some absent. Of about 110,000 clones in the sample, roughly 90% were seen once. Time point noted: cycle 4 day 1 (C4D1), after 6 weeks of nivolumab. Every patient had relapsed following autologous stem cell transplantation, and cohorts differed in brentuximab vedotin exposure. Progressive disease, partial response or complete response was each patient's best response. The entry originates in a study of PD-1 blockade in classical Hodgkin lymphoma. Study conclusions and caveats: Baseline diversity in complete responders resembled that of newly diagnosed patients. Only CD4+ TCR diversity, not CD8+, had risen significantly by C4D1.

This sequence originates from a human donor with classical Hodgkin lymphoma. Sequenced material: peripheral blood mononuclear cells (PBMCs), taken before the fourth cycle of nivolumab.

CDR3 DNA sequence: TGTGCCAGCAGCTCCCCTCAAACCCGGGACAGATACTACGAGCAGTACTTC. Its translation: CASSSPQTRDRYYEQYF. This chain uses TRBV7-9 with TRBJ2-7; 7 bases agree with TRBD1. From germline, CDR1 is SEHNR and CDR2 FQNEAQ (reference sequence). The CDR3 is 17 amino acids. After removal of 4 bases from V and 3 bases from J, the junction contained 15 bases not matched to a gene.